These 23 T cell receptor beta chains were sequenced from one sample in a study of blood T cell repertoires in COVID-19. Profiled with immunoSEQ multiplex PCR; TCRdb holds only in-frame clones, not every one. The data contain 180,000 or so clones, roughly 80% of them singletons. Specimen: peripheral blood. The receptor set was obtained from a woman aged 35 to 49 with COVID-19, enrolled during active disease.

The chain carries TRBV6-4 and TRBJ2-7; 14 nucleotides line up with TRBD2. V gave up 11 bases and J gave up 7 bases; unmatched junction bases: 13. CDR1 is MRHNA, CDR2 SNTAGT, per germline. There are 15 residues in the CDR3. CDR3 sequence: CARKGLAGVSGEQYF. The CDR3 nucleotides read TGTGCCCGAAAGGGACTAGCGGGAGTCTCGGGGGAGCAGTACTTC.

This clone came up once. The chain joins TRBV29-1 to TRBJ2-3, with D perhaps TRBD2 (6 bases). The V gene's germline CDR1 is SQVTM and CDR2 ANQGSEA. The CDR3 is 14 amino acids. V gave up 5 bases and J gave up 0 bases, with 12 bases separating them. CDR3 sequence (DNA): TGCAGCGTTCGTGGGAGGAGAAGCACAGATACGCAGTATTTT. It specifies CSVRGRRSTDTQYF.

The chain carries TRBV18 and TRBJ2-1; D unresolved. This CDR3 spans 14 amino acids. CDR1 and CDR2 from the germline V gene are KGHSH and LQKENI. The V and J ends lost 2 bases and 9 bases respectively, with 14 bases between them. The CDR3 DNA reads TGTGCCAGCTCACCAAACAAAGGCTCGGGTGAGCAGTTCTTC. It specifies CASSPNKGSGEQFF.

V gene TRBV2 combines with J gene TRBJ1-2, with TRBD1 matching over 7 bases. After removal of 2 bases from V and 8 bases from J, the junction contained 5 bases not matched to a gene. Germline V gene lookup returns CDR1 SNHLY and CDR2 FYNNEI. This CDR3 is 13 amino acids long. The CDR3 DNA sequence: TGTGCCAGCAGTGAAAACAGGGGTATCGGCTACACCTTC. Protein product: CASSENRGIGYTF.

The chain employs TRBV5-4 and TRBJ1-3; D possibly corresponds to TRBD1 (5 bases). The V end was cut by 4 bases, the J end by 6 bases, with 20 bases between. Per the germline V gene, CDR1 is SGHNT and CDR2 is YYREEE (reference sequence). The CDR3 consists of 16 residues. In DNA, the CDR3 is TGTGCCAGCAGCCCGGGGGTGCGGCAAGGACTAAACACCATATATTTT. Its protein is CASSPGVRQGLNTIYF.

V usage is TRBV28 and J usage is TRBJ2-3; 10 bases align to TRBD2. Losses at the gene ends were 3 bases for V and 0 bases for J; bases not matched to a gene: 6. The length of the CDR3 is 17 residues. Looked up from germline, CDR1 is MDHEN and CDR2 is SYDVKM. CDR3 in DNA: TGTGCCAGCAGTTTCCCCACTAGCGGGACTAGCACAGATACGCAGTATTTT. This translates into CASSFPTSGTSTDTQYF.

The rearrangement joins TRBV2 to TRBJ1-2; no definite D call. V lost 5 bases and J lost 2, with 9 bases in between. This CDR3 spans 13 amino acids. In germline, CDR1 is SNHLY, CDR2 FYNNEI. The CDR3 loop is CASSLTGNYGYTF. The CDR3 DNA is TGTGCCAGCAGTTTAACGGGGAACTATGGCTACACCTTC.

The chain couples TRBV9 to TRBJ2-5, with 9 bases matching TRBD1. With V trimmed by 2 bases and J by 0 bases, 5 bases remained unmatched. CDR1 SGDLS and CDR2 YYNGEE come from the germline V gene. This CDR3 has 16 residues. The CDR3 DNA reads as TGTGCCAGCAGCGTTTTCGGGACAGGGTACCAAGAGACCCAGTACTTC. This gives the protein CASSVFGTGYQETQYF. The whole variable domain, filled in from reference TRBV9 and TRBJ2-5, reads DSGVTQTPKHLITATGQRVTLRCSPRSGDLSVYWYQQSLDQGLQFLIQYYNGEERAKGNILERFSAQQFPDLHSELNLSSLELGDSALYFCASSVFGTGYQETQYFGPGTRLLVL.

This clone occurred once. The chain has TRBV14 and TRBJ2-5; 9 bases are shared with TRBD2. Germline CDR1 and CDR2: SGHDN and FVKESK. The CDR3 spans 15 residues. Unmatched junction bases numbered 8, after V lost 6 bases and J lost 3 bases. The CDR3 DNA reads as TGTGCCAGCAGTCGTCGTATAGCGGGAGAAGAGACCCAGTACTTC. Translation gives CASSRRIAGEETQYF.

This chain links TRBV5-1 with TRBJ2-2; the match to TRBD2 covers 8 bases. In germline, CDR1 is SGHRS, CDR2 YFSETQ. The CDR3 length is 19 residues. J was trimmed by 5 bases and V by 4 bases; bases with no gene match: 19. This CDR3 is CASSPRKIIAGGWTGELFF. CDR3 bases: TGCGCCAGCAGCCCGCGGAAGATAATTGCGGGAGGTTGGACCGGGGAGCTGTTTTTT. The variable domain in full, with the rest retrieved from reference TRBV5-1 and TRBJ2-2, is KAGVTQTPRYLIKTRGQQVTLSCSPISGHRSVSWYQQTPGQGLQFLFEYFSETQRNKGNFPGRFSGRQFSNSRSEMNVSTLELGDSALYLCASSPRKIIAGGWTGELFFGEGSRLTVL.

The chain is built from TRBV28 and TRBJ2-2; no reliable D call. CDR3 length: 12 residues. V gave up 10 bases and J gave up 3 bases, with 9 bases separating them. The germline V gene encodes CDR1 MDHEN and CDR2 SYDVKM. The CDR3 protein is CATGFDTGELFF. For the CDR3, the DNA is TGTGCCACTGGCTTTGACACCGGGGAGCTGTTTTTT.

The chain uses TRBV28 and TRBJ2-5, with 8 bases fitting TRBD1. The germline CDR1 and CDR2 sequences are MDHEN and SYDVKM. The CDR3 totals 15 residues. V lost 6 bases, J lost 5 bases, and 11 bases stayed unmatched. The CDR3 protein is CASRLTYRGSETQYF. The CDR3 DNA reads TGTGCCAGCAGGCTGACCTACAGGGGGTCGGAGACCCAGTACTTC.

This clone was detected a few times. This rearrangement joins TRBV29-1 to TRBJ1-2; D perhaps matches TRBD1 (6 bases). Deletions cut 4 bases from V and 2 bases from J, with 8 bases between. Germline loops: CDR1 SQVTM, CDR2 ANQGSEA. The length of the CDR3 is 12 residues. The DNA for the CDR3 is TGCAGCGTTGGACAGGTGAACTATGGCTACACCTTC. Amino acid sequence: CSVGQVNYGYTF.

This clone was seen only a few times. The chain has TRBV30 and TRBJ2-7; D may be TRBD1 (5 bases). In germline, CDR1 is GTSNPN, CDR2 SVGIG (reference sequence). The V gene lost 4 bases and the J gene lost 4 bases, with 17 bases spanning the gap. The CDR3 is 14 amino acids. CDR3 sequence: CAWKAGPSVYEQYV. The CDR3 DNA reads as TGTGCCTGGAAGGCAGGGCCTTCGGTTTACGAGCAGTACGTC.

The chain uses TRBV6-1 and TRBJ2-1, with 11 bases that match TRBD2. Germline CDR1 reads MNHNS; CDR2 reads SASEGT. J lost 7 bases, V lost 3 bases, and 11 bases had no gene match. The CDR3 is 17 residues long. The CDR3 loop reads CASSDTGSGRAANEQFF. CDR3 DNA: TGTGCCAGCAGTGATACCGGTAGCGGGAGGGCCGCGAATGAGCAGTTCTTC.

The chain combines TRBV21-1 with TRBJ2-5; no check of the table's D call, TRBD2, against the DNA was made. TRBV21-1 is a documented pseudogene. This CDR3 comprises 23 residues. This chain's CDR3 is CASDFFLEKGTSGKEFGWLTRNF. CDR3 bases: TGTGCCAGCGATTTTTTTTTAGAAAAGGGGACTAGCGGGAAGGAGTTCGGGTGGTTGACGAGGAACTTC.

The CDR3 here is CASSPQQGPLNTEAFF. DNA of the CDR3: TGTGCCAGCAGCCCTCAGCAGGGGCCACTGAACACTGAAGCTTTCTTT. This chain joins TRBV9 and TRBJ1-1; perhaps TRBD1 as D (6 bases). Germline CDR1 reads SGDLS; CDR2 reads YYNGEE. Trimming shortened V by 4 bases and J by 0 bases, and 16 bases separated the two germline ends. CDR3 length equals 16 residues.

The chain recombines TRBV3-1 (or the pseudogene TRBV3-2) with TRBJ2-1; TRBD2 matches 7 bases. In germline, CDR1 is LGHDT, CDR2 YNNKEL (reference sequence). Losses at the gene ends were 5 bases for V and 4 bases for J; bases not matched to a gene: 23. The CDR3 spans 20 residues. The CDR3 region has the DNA TGTGCCAGCAGCTGGACTCTAGCGGCCCCAGTGGTTCGTGGGTACAATGAGCAGTTCTTC. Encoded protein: CASSWTLAAPVVRGYNEQFF.

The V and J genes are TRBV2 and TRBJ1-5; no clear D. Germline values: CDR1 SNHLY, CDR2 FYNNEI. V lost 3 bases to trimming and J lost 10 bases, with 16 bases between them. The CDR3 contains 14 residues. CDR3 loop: CASSEIGKGVPQHF. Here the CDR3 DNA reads TGTGCCAGCAGTGAGATCGGGAAGGGTGTCCCCCAGCATTTT.

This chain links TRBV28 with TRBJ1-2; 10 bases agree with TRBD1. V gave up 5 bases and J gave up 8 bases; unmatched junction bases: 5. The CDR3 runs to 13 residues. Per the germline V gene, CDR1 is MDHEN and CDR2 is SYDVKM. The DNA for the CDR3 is TGTGCCAGCAGTCCGGGACAGGGGTGGGGCTACACCTTC. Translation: CASSPGQGWGYTF.

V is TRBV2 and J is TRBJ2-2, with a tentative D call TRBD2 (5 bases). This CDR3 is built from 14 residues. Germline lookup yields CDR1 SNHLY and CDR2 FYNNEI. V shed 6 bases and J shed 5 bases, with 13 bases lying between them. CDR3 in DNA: TGTGCCAGCAGATTGAGGGTAGAGACCGGGGAGCTGTTTTTT. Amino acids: CASRLRVETGELFF.

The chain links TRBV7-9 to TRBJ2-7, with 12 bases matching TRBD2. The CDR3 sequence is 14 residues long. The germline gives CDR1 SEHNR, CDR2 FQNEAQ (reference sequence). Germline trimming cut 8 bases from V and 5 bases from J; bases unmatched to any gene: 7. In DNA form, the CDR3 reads TGTGCCAGCTTCGGACTAGCGGGAAACAACGAGCAGTACTTC. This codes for CASFGLAGNNEQYF.

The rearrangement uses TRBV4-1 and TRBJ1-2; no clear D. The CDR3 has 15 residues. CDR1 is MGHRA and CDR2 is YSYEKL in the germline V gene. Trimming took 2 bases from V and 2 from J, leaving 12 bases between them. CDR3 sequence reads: CASSQKEGKNYGYTF. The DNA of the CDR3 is TGCGCCAGCAGCCAAAAGGAGGGAAAGAACTATGGCTACACCTTC.